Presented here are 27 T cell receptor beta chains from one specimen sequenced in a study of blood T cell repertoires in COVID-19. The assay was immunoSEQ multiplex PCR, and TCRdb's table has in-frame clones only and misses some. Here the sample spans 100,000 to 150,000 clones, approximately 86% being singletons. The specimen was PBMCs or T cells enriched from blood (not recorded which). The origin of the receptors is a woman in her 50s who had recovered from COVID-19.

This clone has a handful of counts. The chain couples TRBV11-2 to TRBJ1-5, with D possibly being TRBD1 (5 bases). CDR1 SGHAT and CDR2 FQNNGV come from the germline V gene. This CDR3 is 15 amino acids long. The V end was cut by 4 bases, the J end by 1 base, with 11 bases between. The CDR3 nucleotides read TGTGCCAGCAGCTCAGGGATTGAAAGCAATCAGCCCCAGCATTTT. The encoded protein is CASSSGIESNQPQHF.

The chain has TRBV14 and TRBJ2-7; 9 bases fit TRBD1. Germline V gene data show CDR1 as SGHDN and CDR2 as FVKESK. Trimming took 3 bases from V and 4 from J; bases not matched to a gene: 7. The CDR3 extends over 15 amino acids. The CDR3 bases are TGTGCCAGCAGCCAGCCCGGGACAGGGCTATACGAGCAGTACTTC. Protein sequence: CASSQPGTGLYEQYF.

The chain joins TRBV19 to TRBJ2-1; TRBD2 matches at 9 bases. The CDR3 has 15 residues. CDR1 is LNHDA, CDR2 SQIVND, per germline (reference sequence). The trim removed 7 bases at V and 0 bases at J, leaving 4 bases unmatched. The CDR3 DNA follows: TGTGCCAGTACCCATAGCGGGGGCTCCTACAATGAGCAGTTCTTC. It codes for CASTHSGGSYNEQFF.

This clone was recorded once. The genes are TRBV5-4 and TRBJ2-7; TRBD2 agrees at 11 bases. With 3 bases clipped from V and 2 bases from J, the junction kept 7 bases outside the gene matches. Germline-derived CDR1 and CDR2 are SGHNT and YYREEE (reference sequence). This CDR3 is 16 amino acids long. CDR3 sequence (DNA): TGTGCCAGCAGCTCCACTAGCGGGGGCCGACCCTACGAGCAGTACTTC. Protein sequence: CASSSTSGGRPYEQYF.

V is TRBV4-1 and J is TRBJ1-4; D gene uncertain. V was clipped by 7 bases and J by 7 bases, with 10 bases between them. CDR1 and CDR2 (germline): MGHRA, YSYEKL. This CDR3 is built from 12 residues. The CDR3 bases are TGCGCCAGCACCCACGCAGGTGAAAAACTGTTTTTT. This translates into CASTHAGEKLFF.

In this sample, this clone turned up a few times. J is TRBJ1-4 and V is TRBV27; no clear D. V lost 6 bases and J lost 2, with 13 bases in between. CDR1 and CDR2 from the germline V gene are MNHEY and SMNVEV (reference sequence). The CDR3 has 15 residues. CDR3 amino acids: CASSLLRVTNEKLFF. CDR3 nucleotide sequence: TGTGCCAGCAGCCTTCTACGGGTGACTAATGAAAAACTGTTTTTT.

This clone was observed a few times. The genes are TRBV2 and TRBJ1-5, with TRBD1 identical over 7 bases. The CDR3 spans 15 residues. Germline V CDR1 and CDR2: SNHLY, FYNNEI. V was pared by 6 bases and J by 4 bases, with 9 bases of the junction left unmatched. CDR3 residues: CASRLRDSENQPQHF. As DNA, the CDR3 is TGTGCCAGCAGACTCCGGGACAGCGAAAATCAGCCCCAGCATTTT. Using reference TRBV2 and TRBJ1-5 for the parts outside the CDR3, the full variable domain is EPEVTQTPSHQVTQMGQEVILRCVPISNHLYFYWYRQILGQKVEFLVSFYNNEISEKSEIFDDQFSVERPDGSNFTLKIRSTKLEDSAMYFCASRLRDSENQPQHFGDGTRLSIL.

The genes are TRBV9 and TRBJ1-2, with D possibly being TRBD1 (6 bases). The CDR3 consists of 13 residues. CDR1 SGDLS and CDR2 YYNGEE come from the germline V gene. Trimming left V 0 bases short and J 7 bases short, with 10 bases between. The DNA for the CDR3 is TGTGCCAGCAGCGTAGAACAGGGCAGTGGCTACACCTTC. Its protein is CASSVEQGSGYTF.

The CDR3 reads CATSRPNGRGNTGELFF. The CDR3 DNA reads TGTGCCACCAGCAGACCCAATGGGCGGGGGAACACCGGGGAGCTGTTTTTT. The rearrangement uses TRBV15 and TRBJ2-2; possible D gene TRBD2, 6 bases. The CDR3 has 17 residues. The germline gives CDR1 LNHNV, CDR2 YYDKDF (reference sequence). V gave up 2 bases and J gave up 1 base, with 14 bases separating them.

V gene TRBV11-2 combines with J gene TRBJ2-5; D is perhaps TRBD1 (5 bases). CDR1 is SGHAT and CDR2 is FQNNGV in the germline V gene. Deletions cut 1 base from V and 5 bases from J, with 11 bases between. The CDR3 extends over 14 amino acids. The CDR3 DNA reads TGTGCCAGCAGCTTAGGCCAGGGCTCGGAGACCCAGTACTTC. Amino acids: CASSLGQGSETQYF.

In DNA form, the CDR3 reads TGTGCCAGCAGCGTAGCCCCTGGTGAGGAGACCCAGTACTTC. Translating gives CASSVAPGEETQYF. The V call is TRBV9, the J call TRBJ2-5; unclear D gene. Germline values: CDR1 SGDLS, CDR2 YYNGEE. The V end was cut by 0 bases, the J end by 5 bases, with 11 bases between. The CDR3 is 14 residues long.

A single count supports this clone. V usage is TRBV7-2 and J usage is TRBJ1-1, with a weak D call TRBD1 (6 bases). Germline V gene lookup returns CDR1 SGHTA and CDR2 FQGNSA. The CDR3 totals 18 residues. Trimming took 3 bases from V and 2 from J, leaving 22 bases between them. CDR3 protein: CASSFWSRGILANTEAFF. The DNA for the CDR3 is TGTGCCAGCAGCTTCTGGTCTAGGGGGATCCTTGCTAACACTGAAGCTTTCTTT.

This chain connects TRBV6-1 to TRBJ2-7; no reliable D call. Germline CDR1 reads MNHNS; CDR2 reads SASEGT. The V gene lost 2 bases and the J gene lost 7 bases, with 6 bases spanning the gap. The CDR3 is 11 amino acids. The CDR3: CASSEMAEQYF. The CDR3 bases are TGTGCCAGCAGTGAAATGGCAGAGCAGTACTTC.

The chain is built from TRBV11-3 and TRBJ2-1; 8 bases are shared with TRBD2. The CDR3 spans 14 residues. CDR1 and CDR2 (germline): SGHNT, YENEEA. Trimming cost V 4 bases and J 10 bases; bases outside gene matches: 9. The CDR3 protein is CASSYRGGPGEQFF. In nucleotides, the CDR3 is TGTGCCAGCAGCTACCGGGGGGGCCCCGGGGAGCAGTTCTTC.

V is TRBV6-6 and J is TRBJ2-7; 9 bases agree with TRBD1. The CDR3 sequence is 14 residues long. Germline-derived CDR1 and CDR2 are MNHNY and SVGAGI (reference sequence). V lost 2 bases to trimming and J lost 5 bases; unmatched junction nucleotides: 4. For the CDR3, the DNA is TGTGCCAGCAGTTACAGGGACAGGGTGGACGAGCAGTACTTC. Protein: CASSYRDRVDEQYF.

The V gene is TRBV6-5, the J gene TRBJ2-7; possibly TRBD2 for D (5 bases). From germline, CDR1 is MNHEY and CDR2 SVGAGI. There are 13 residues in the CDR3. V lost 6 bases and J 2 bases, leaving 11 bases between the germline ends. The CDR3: CASSPGVTYEQYF. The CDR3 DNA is TGTGCCAGCAGCCCCGGGGTCACCTACGAGCAGTACTTC.

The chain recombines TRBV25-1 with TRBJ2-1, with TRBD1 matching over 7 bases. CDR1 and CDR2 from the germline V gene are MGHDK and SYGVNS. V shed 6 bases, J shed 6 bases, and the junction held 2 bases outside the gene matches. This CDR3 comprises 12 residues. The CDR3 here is CASSGQANEQFF. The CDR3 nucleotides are TGTGCCAGCAGCGGACAGGCCAATGAGCAGTTCTTC.

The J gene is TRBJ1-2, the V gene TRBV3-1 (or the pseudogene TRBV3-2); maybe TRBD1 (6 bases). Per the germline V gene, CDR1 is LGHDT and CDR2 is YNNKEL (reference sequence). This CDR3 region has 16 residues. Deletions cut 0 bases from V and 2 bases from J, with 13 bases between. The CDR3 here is CASSQDPPDRNYGYTF. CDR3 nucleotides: TGTGCCAGCAGCCAAGACCCCCCAGACAGGAACTATGGCTACACCTTC.

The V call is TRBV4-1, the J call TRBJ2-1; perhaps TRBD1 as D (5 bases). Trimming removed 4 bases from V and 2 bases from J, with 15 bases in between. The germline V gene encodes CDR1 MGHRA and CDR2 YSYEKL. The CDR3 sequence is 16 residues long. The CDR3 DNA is TGCGCCAGCAGCCGGAAGACAGAGAATACCTACAATGAGCAGTTCTTC. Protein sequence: CASSRKTENTYNEQFF.

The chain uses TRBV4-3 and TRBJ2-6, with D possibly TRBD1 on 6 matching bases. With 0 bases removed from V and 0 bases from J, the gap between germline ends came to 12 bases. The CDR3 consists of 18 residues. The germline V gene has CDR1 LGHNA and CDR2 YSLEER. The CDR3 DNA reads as TGCGCCAGCAGCCAAGATGAGGCAGGGGACTCTGGGGCCAACGTCCTGACTTTC. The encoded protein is CASSQDEAGDSGANVLTF.

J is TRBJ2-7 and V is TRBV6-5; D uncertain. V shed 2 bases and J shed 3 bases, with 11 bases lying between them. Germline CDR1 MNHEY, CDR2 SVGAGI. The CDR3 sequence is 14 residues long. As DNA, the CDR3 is TGTGCCAGCAGTTACCAGGTTGGTTACTACGAGCAGTACTTC. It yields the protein CASSYQVGYYEQYF.

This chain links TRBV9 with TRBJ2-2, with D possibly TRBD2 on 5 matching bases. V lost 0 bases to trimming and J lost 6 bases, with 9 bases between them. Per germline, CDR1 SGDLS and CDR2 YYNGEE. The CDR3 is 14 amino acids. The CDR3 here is CASSVDRGSGELFF. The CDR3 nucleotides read TGTGCCAGCAGCGTAGACCGGGGATCCGGGGAGCTGTTTTTT. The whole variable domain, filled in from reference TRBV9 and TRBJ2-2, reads DSGVTQTPKHLITATGQRVTLRCSPRSGDLSVYWYQQSLDQGLQFLIQYYNGEERAKGNILERFSAQQFPDLHSELNLSSLELGDSALYFCASSVDRGSGELFFGEGSRLTVL.

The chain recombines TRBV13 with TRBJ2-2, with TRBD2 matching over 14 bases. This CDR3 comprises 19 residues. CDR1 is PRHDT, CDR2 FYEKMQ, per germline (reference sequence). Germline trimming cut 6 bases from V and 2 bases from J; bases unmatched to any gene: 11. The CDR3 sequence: CASRPPGGLAGENTGELFF. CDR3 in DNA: TGTGCCAGCAGACCCCCAGGGGGACTAGCGGGGGAAAACACCGGGGAGCTGTTTTTT.

CDR3 loop: CASSPRRGYEQYF. CDR3 nucleotides: TGTGCCAGCAGCCCAAGACGGGGCTACGAGCAGTACTTC. The chain combines TRBV7-6 with TRBJ2-7; tentatively, D is TRBD2 (5 bases). The germline V gene has CDR1 SGHVS and CDR2 FNYEAQ. Trimming cost V 5 bases and J 3 bases, with 11 bases left between them. This CDR3 is 13 amino acids long.

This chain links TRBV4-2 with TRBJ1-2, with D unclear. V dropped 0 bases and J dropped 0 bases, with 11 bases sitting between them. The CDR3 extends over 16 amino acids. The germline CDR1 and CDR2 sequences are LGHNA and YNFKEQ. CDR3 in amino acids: CASSQDRGEANYGYTF. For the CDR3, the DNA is TGTGCCAGCAGCCAAGACCGGGGAGAAGCTAACTATGGCTACACCTTC.

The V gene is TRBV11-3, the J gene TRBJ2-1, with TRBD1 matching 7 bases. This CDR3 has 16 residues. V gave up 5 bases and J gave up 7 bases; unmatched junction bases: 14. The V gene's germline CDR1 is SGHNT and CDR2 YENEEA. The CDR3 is CASSRTGTVTFNEQFF. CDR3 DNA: TGTGCCAGCAGCCGAACCGGGACAGTAACTTTTAATGAGCAGTTCTTC.

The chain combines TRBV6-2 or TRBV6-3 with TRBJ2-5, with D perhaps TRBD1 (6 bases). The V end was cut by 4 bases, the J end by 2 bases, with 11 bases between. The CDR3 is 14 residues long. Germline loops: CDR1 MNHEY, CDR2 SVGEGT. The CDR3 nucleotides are TGTGCCAGCAGTTTCGGACAGTCGCAAGAGACCCAGTACTTC. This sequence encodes CASSFGQSQETQYF.